This TCR beta chain was recovered during a study of OX40 agonist ivuxolimab in advanced cancers. Sequencing was performed with immunoSEQ multiplex PCR; in TCRdb, only in-frame clones are kept and a portion is missing. The repertoire consists of tens of thousands of clones, with around 90% occurring once and the leading ten covering approximately 1.1%. Germline V lookup: CDR1 SGHTA, CDR2 FQGNSA. This CDR3 region has 19 residues. Trimming took 5 bases from V and 0 from J; bases not matched to a gene: 12. The chain is built from TRBV7-2 and TRBJ2-6, with 8 bases fitting TRBD1. The material sequenced was CD4+ or CD8+ T cells sorted from blood, taken in a trial of the OX40 agonist ivuxolimab. The clonotype was recovered from an adult with an advanced solid tumor such as melanoma, head and neck, liver or kidney cancer. The CDR3 region is CASSAGQGLSGSGANVLTF. The DNA for the CDR3 is TGTGCCAGCAGCGCCGGACAGGGACTGTCGGGCTCTGGGGCCAACGTCCTGACTTTC.